Described below is a single TCR beta chain sequence and its context. A quantity of about 0.5 to 1 ug RNA underwent reverse transcription using random hexamers. MiXCR, run by TCRdb on the immunoSEQ multiplex PCR reads, gives a single entry per CDR3 protein. The sample records 180,000 or so distinct CDR3 sequences, just under 95% being singletons. This CDR3 has 14 amino acids. Looked up from germline, CDR1 is LNHDA and CDR2 is SQIVND (reference sequence). Trimming removed 5 bases from V and 6 bases from J; junction bases left unmatched: 7. The sample is drawn from a study of CD8 T cells in Susac syndrome.

The chain joins TRBV19 to TRBJ2-7; 10 bases align to TRBD1. The sequenced sample consisted of CD4+ T cells from PBMCs. The TCR comes from a human donor in good health. The DNA of the CDR3 is TGTGCCAGTAGTCCCGGGACAGGGGCTTCCGAGCAGTACTTC. Residues: CASSPGTGASEQYF.